This is a list of T cell receptor beta chains from one sample in a study of blood T cell repertoires in COVID-19. Only in-frame clones appear in the TCRdb table, and some are missing; sequencing was by immunoSEQ multiplex PCR. The table has roughly 80,000 clones, roughly four fifths seen once. Sequencing was performed on peripheral blood. The receptor set was obtained from a human donor in a cohort sampled during active COVID-19. Both conserved end residues are part of each CDR3. D genes are given only for firm matches. Clone sizes are given selectively: once, few, many, or a class where the clone is expanded.

d_call	v_call	clone_size	j_call	cdr3_length	cdr3_nt	cdr3_aa
.	TRBV7-9	few	TRBJ2-7	13	TGTGCCAGCAGCTTAACCGGTAACTACGAGCAGTACTTC	CASSLTGNYEQYF
TRBD2	TRBV28	.	TRBJ2-5	16	TGTGCCAGCAGTTTTCAGAGCGGGGGCCCTCAAGAGACCCAGTACTTC	CASSFQSGGPQETQYF
TRBD1	TRBV2	.	TRBJ2-1	15	TGTGCCAGCAATGAGGACAGGGGGCAGTACAATGAGCAGTTCTTC	CASNEDRGQYNEQFF
.	TRBV10-3	.	TRBJ2-7	13	TGTGCCATCAGTGGGGGACTGAGCTACGAGCAGTACTTC	CAISGGLSYEQYF
.	TRBV11-3	once	TRBJ2-7	13	TGTGCCAGCAGCTTTAGCCGCCCCTACGAGCAGTACTTC	CASSFSRPYEQYF
.	TRBV29-1	.	TRBJ1-4	12	TGCAGTGCTCAGTCGGGGGAGGAAAAACTGTTTTTT	CSAQSGEEKLFF
.	TRBV7-6	.	TRBJ1-5	16	TGTGCCAGCAGCCGCGGGACGGCGAATAGCAATCAGCCCCAGCATTTT	CASSRGTANSNQPQHF
TRBD1	TRBV4-2	.	TRBJ2-7	15	TGTGCCAGCAGCAACGGGGGACAGGTAAAGAACGAGCAGTACTTC	CASSNGGQVKNEQYF
.	TRBV28	.	TRBJ1-2	14	TGTGCCAGCAGTTTATCCGGACAGCTCTATGGCTACACCTTC	CASSLSGQLYGYTF
.	TRBV6-4	.	TRBJ2-2	14	TGTGCCAGCAGTGACTCGAGGCACACCGGGGAGCTGTTTTTT	CASSDSRHTGELFF
TRBD1	TRBV15	.	TRBJ1-2	15	TGTGCCACCAGCAGAACAGGGGGATTTTACTATGGCTACACCTTC	CATSRTGGFYYGYTF
TRBD2	TRBV19	once	TRBJ2-1	15	TGTGCCAGTAGCCCTAGCGGGGGGGCCTACAATGAGCAGTTCTTC	CASSPSGGAYNEQFF
.	TRBV5-5	.	TRBJ2-1	13	TGTGCCAGCAGCTTGGTCTACTACAATGAGCAGTTCTTC	CASSLVYYNEQFF
.	TRBV11-2	.	TRBJ1-3	16	TGTGCCAGCAGCTTAGTCTTCCTTCCAGGGGGAAACACCATATATTTT	CASSLVFLPGGNTIYF
TRBD2	TRBV5-1	.	TRBJ2-3	16	TGCGCCAGCAGCTTGGTTACAGCGGGGGGGCCAGATACGCAGTATTTT	CASSLVTAGGPDTQYF
TRBD2	TRBV3-1/TRBV3-2	.	TRBJ2-3	16	TGTGCCAGCAGCCAAGTAGCGGGGGGACTCACAGATACGCAGTATTTT	CASSQVAGGLTDTQYF
.	TRBV5-1	.	TRBJ2-3	11	TGCGCCAGCAGCTCGACAGATACGCAGTATTTT	CASSSTDTQYF
.	TRBV28	few	TRBJ1-1	13	TGTGCCAGCACCCCCGCTGGCAGGGTCTCTGCTTTCTTT	CASTPAGRVSAFF
.	TRBV5-1	.	TRBJ2-3	12	TGCGCCAGCAGGAGGGTCGGAGATACGCAGTATTTT	CASRRVGDTQYF
.	TRBV4-2	once	TRBJ1-1	15	TGTGCCAGCAGCCAGGCCAGTGTGATGAACACTGAAGCTTTCTTT	CASSQASVMNTEAFF
.	TRBV19	.	TRBJ1-5	13	TGTGCCAGTAGTACAGGGCAGACGGGGCCCCAGCATTTT	CASSTGQTGPQHF
TRBD1	TRBV6-6	.	TRBJ2-2	14	TGTGCCAGCAGCCAGACCAGGGGGACCGGGGAGCTGTTTTTT	CASSQTRGTGELFF
TRBD1	TRBV6-1	.	TRBJ1-1	16	TGTGCCAGCAGTGTAAGGTTGGACAGGGGGAACACTGAAGCTTTCTTT	CASSVRLDRGNTEAFF
TRBD2	TRBV28	.	TRBJ2-3	13	TGTGCCAGCAGTGAACTAGCGGCAGATACGCAGTATTTT	CASSELAADTQYF
TRBD2	TRBV5-1	.	TRBJ2-7	16	TGCGCCAGCAGCTTGGACGGACTAGCGGGGGCGAGAGAGCAGTACTTC	CASSLDGLAGAREQYF
TRBD1	TRBV28	once	TRBJ1-5	14	TGTGCCAGCAGTTTAATGAGGGGGCTGATGCCCCAGCATTTT	CASSLMRGLMPQHF
TRBD1	TRBV7-3	.	TRBJ1-1	14	TGTGCCAGCAGCCGGCCGGGACAGGGGAAAGAAGCTTTCTTT	CASSRPGQGKEAFF
.	TRBV7-8	.	TRBJ1-2	13	TGTGCCAGCAGCCAACAGGGATCTCGGGGCTACACCTTC	CASSQQGSRGYTF
.	TRBV15	.	TRBJ2-5	13	TGTGCCACCAGCAGAGACTTAGAGGGGACCCAGTACTTC	CATSRDLEGTQYF
.	TRBV5-6	.	TRBJ1-1	15	TGTGCCAGCAGCTTGGGCGAGGGATTGAACACTGAAGCTTTCTTT	CASSLGEGLNTEAFF
TRBD2	TRBV6-5	once	TRBJ2-7	15	TGTGCCAGCAGTTACTCCGGACTAGCGGGGCTCGAGCAGTACTTC	CASSYSGLAGLEQYF
.	TRBV18	.	TRBJ2-1	16	TGTGCCAGCTCTGATACAGGGTTGAGGTCCTACAATGAGCAGTTCTTC	CASSDTGLRSYNEQFF
.	TRBV7-9	.	TRBJ2-2	14	TGTGCCAGCAGCCCCTCGAGCTTGGCCGGGGAGCTGTTTTTT	CASSPSSLAGELFF
.	TRBV6-5	few	TRBJ2-7	13	TGTGCCAGCAGCCTCAGGCAGTTTAATGAGCAGTACTTC	CASSLRQFNEQYF
.	TRBV19	few	TRBJ1-5	16	TGTGCCAGTAGTATTTTTGGGGGAGGAGGCAATCAGCCCCAGCATTTT	CASSIFGGGGNQPQHF
TRBD2	TRBV7-2	once	TRBJ2-3	16	TGTGCCAGCAGCGCAGGCAGGGCGGGGGGCGCAGATACGCAGTATTTT	CASSAGRAGGADTQYF
.	TRBV6-6	.	TRBJ1-1	14	TGTGCCAGCAGTTACAACAGACCGAACACTGAAGCTTTCTTT	CASSYNRPNTEAFF
.	TRBV30	few	TRBJ1-5	15	TGTGCCTGGAGTTCTGATAACCTAAACAATCAGCCCCAGCATTTT	CAWSSDNLNNQPQHF
TRBD2	TRBV6-5	.	TRBJ2-1	16	TGTGCCAGCAGTTACCACTGGACTAGCGGGGGGGGTGAGCAGTTCTTC	CASSYHWTSGGGEQFF
.	TRBV20-1	.	TRBJ2-7	14	TGCAGTGCTAGTCGCCCGGGATCAACCTACGAGCAGTACTTC	CSASRPGSTYEQYF
TRBD1	TRBV18	once	TRBJ1-6	11	TGTGCCAGCTCAACGGGACAGGGGCTCCACTTT	CASSTGQGLHF
TRBD1	TRBV18	.	TRBJ2-1	15	TGTGCCAGCTCACCCGGGACAGGGTTACGAGGTGAGCAGTTCTTC	CASSPGTGLRGEQFF
TRBD1	TRBV28	.	TRBJ2-7	13	TGTGCCAGCAGCAGGACAGGGGGCATCGAGCAGTACTTC	CASSRTGGIEQYF
.	TRBV6-5	.	TRBJ2-1	13	TGTGCCAGCAGTTATGAAGCCGGGGGTGAGCAGTTCTTC	CASSYEAGGEQFF
TRBD2	TRBV7-9	.	TRBJ2-3	16	TGTGCCAGCAGCCCCCGAAAACTAGCGGGGGAGGATACGCAGTATTTT	CASSPRKLAGEDTQYF
.	TRBV11-2	.	TRBJ1-1	11	TGTGCCAGCAGCTTTATTACTGAAGCTTTCTTT	CASSFITEAFF
TRBD1	TRBV5-5	.	TRBJ1-5	15	TGTGCCAGCAGATCCGGGACAGGGGGTTTCCAGCCCCAGCATTTT	CASRSGTGGFQPQHF
TRBD2	TRBV18	.	TRBJ2-1	17	TGTGCCAGCTCACCACGTCCGACGGGGGGGCCGGAGAATGAGCAGTTCTTC	CASSPRPTGGPENEQFF
.	TRBV10-3	.	TRBJ2-3	14	TGTGCCATAAAGAGGAGCTTCAGCACAGATACGCAGTATTTT	CAIKRSFSTDTQYF
.	TRBV28	.	TRBJ1-6	16	TGTGCCAGCAGTCCCAAAATGCAAGGGGGAACTTCACCCCTCCACTTT	CASSPKMQGGTSPLHF
.	TRBV6-2/TRBV6-3	.	TRBJ1-5	18	TGTGCCAGCAGTTACTCGAACAGGCCCCTATATAGCAATCAGCCCCAGCATTTT	CASSYSNRPLYSNQPQHF
TRBD1	TRBV7-9	few	TRBJ2-7	13	TGTGCCAGCTCGGACAGGTTATCATACGAGCAGTACTTC	CASSDRLSYEQYF
.	TRBV6-5	.	TRBJ1-1	15	TGTGCCAGCAGTCTAATGACAGGTCCACACACTGAAGCTTTCTTT	CASSLMTGPHTEAFF
.	TRBV28	.	TRBJ1-1	14	TGTGCCAGCAGTTTACTTGCCAGGGGTATTGAAGCTTTCTTT	CASSLLARGIEAFF